This T cell receptor beta chain was identified in a study of T cell changes during pregnancy in multiple sclerosis. Here immunoSEQ multiplex PCR was the method, and the copy in TCRdb shows in-frame clones only, minus some. Altogether tens of thousands of clones are present, roughly 93% being singletons, with the ten largest covering 4% to 4.5%. This clone turned up a few times. The CDR3 extends over 12 amino acids. The ends were cut back, 5 bases at V and 8 bases at J, with 12 bases in the middle. Germline V gene sequence: CDR1 SNHLY, CDR2 FYNNEI. This clonotype was obtained from a female donor in good health, enrolled as a control in a pregnancy study. This sample comprised peripheral blood, obtained in the second trimester of pregnancy. The chain couples TRBV2 to TRBJ1-2; D remains unclear. CDR3 amino acids: CASSWTAWGYTF. Here the CDR3 DNA reads TGTGCCAGCAGTTGGACTGCTTGGGGCTACACCTTC. Full variable domain (outside the CDR3, taken from reference TRBV2 and TRBJ1-2): EPEVTQTPSHQVTQMGQEVILRCVPISNHLYFYWYRQILGQKVEFLVSFYNNEISEKSEIFDDQFSVERPDGSNFTLKIRSTKLEDSAMYFCASSWTAWGYTFGSGTRLTVV.